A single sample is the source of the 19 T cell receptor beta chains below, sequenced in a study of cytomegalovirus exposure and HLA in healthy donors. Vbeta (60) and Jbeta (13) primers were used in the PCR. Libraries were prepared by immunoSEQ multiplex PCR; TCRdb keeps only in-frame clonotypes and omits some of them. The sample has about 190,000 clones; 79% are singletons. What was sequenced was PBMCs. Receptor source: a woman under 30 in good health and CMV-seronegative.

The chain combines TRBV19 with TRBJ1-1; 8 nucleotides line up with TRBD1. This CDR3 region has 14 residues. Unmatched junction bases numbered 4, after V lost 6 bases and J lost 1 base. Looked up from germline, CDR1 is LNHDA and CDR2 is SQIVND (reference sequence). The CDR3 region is CASRAGQANTEAFF. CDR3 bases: TGTGCCAGTAGAGCGGGACAGGCGAACACTGAAGCTTTCTTT.

The CDR3 DNA follows: TGTGCCACCAGCAGCTTGGGGGCGCGCACAGATACGCAGTATTTT. It encodes CATSSLGARTDTQYF. The gene calls are TRBV15 and TRBJ2-3, with TRBD1 as a possible D gene (6 bases). The CDR3 runs to 15 residues. Germline V CDR1 and CDR2: LNHNV, YYDKDF (reference sequence). Between the trimmed V and J ends, which lost 3 bases and 1 base, there was a span of 11 bases. The full variable domain, in which reference TRBV15 and TRBJ2-3 provide the parts outside the CDR3, is DAMVIQNPRYQVTQFGKPVTLSCSQTLNHNVMYWYQQKSSQAPKLLFHYYDKDFNNEADTPDNFQSRRPNTSFCFLDIRSPGLGDTAMYLCATSSLGARTDTQYFGPGTRLTVL.

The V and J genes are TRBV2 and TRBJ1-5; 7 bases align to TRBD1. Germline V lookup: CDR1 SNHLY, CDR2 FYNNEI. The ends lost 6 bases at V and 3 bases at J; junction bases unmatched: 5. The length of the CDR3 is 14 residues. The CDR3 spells CASRTGQLNQPQHF. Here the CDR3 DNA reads TGTGCCAGCAGGACGGGACAGCTCAATCAGCCCCAGCATTTT. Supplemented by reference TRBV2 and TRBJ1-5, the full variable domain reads EPEVTQTPSHQVTQMGQEVILRCVPISNHLYFYWYRQILGQKVEFLVSFYNNEISEKSEIFDDQFSVERPDGSNFTLKIRSTKLEDSAMYFCASRTGQLNQPQHFGDGTRLSIL.

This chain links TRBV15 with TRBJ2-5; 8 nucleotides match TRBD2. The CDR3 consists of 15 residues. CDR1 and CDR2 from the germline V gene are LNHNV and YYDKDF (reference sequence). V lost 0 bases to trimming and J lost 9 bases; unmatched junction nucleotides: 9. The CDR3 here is CATSRDREGGRSQYF. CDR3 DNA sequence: TGTGCCACCAGCAGAGACCGGGAGGGAGGTCGGTCCCAGTACTTC. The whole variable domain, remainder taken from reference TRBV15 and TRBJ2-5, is DAMVIQNPRYQVTQFGKPVTLSCSQTLNHNVMYWYQQKSSQAPKLLFHYYDKDFNNEADTPDNFQSRRPNTSFCFLDIRSPGLGDTAMYLCATSRDREGGRSQYFGPGTRLLVL.

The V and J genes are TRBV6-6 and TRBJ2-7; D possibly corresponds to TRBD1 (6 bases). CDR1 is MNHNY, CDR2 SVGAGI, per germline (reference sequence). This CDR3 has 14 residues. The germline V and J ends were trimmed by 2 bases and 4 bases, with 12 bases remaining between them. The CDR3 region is CASSYNRDSYEQYF. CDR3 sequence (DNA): TGTGCCAGCAGTTACAACAGGGATTCGTACGAGCAGTACTTC.

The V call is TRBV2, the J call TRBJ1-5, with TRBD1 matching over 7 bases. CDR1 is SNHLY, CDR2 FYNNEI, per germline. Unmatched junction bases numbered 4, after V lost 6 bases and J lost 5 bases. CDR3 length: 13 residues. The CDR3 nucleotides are TGTGCCAGCAGGACAGGGTGGGATCAGCCCCAGCATTTT. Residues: CASRTGWDQPQHF.

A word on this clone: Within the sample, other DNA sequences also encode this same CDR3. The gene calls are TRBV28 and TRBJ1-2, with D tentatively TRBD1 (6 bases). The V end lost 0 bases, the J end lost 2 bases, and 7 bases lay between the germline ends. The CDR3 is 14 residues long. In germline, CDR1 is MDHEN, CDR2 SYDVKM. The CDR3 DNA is TGTGCCAGCAGTTTATGGACAGGCAACTATGGCTACACCTTC. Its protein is CASSLWTGNYGYTF.

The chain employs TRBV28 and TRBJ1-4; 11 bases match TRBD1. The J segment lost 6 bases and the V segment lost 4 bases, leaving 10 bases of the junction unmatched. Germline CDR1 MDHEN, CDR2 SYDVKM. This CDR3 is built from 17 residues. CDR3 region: CASSSLARTGGYEKLFF. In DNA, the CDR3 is TGTGCCAGCAGTTCGTTGGCCCGGACAGGGGGCTATGAAAAACTGTTTTTT.

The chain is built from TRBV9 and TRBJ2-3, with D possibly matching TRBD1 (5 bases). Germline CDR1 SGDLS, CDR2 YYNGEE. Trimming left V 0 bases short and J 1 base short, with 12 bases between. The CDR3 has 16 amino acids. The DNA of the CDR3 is TGTGCCAGCAGCGTAGACGCAGGGTACGGCACAGATACGCAGTATTTT. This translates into CASSVDAGYGTDTQYF.

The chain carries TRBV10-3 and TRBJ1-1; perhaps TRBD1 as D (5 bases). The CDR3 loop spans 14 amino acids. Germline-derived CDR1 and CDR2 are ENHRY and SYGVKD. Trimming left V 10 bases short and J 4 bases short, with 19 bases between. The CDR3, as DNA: TGTGCCACCAAGGGGACGGGGGGAAGCACTGAAGCTTTCTTT. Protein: CATKGTGGSTEAFF.

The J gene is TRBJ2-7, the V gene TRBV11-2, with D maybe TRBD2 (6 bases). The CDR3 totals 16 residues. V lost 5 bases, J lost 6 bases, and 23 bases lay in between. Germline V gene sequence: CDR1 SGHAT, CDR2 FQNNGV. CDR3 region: CASSPYLGLLEGEQYF. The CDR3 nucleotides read TGTGCCAGCAGCCCCTACCTAGGGCTCTTGGAGGGCGAGCAGTACTTC.

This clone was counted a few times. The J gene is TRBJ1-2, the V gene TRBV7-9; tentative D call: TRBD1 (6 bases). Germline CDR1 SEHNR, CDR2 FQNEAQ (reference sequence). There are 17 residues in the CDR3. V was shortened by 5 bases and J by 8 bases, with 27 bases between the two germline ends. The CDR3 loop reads CASSQGLGVGGSAGYTF. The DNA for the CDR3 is TGTGCCAGCAGCCAGGGGCTGGGGGTTGGAGGTTCAGCGGGCTACACCTTC.

The CDR3 region has the DNA TGTGCCAGCAGTGAAGCCGAGGCAGGGGGGAGCAGGCTGTTTTTT. Protein: CASSEAEAGGSRLFF. The chain joins TRBV6-1 to TRBJ2-2; D is possibly TRBD1 (7 bases). Trimming removed 0 bases from V and 13 bases from J, with 18 bases in between. This CDR3 has 15 amino acids. Germline CDR1 MNHNS, CDR2 SASEGT.

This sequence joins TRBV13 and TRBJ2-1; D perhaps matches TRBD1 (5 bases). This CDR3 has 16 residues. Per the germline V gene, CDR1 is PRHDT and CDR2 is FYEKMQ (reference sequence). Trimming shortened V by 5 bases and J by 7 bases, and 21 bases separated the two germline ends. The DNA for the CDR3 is TGTGCCAGCAGCAGGTTAGGAGAGACCCAGGGAAATGAGCAGTTCTTC. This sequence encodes CASSRLGETQGNEQFF.

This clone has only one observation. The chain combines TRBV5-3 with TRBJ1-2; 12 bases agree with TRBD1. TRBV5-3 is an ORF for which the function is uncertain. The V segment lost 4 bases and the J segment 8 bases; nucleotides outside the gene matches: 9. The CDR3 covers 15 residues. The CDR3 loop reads CARSKPGQGAGGYTF. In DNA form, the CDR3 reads TGTGCCAGAAGCAAGCCGGGACAGGGGGCGGGGGGCTACACCTTC.

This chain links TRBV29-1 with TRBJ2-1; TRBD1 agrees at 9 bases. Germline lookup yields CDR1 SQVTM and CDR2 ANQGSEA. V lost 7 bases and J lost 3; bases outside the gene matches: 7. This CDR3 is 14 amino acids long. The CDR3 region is CSAQGQGFYNEQFF. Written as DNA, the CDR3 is TGCAGCGCCCAGGGACAGGGCTTCTACAATGAGCAGTTCTTC.

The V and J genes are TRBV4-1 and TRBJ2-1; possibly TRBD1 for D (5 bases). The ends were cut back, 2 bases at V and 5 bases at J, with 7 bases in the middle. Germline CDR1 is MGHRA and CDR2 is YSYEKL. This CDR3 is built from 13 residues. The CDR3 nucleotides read TGCGCCAGCAGCCAACAGGGTAACAATGAGCAGTTCTTC. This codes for CASSQQGNNEQFF.

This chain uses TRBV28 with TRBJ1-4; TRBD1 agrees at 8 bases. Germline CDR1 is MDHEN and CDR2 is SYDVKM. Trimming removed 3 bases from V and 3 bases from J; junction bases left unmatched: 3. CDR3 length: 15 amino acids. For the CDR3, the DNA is TGTGCCAGCAGTTTCCAGGGGGCGTCTAATGAAAAACTGTTTTTT. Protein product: CASSFQGASNEKLFF. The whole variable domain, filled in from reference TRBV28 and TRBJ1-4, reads DVKVTQSSRYLVKRTGEKVFLECVQDMDHENMFWYRQDPGLGLRLIYFSYDVKMKEKGDIPEGYSVSREKKERFSLILESASTNQTSMYLCASSFQGASNEKLFFGSGTQLSVL.

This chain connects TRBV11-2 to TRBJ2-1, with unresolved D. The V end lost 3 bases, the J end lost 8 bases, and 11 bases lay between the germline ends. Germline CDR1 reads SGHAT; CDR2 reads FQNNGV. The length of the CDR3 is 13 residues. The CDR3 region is CASSLISDHEQFF. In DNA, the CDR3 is TGTGCCAGCAGCTTGATAAGCGATCATGAGCAGTTCTTC.